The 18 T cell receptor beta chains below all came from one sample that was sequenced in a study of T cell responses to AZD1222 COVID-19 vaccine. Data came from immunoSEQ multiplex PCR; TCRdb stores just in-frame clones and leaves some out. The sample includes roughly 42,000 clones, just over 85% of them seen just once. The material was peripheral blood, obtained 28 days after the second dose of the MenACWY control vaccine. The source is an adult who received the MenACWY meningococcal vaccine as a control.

CDR3: CASRGTDTQYF. CDR3 nucleotide sequence: TGTGCCAGCCGAGGCACAGATACGCAGTATTTT. The chain carries TRBV18 and TRBJ2-3; no firm D call. Germline V gene lookup returns CDR1 KGHSH and CDR2 LQKENI. This CDR3 region has 11 residues. V dropped 8 bases and J dropped 1 base, with 4 bases sitting between them.

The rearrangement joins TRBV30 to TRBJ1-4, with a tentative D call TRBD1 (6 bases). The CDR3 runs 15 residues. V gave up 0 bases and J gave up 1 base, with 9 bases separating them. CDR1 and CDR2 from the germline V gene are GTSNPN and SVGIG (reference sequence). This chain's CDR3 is CAWSVRTVTNEKLFF. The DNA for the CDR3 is TGTGCCTGGAGTGTACGGACAGTAACTAATGAAAAACTGTTTTTT. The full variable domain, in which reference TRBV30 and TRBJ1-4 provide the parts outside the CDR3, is SQTIHQWPATLVQPVGSPLSLECTVEGTSNPNLYWYRQAAGRGLQLLFYSVGIGQISSEVPQNLSASRPQDRQFILSSKKLLLSDSGFYLCAWSVRTVTNEKLFFGSGTQLSVL.

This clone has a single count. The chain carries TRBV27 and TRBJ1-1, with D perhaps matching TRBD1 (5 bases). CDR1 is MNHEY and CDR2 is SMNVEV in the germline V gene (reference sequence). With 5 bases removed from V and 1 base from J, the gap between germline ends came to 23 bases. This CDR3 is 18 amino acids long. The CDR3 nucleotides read TGTGCCAGCAGTGACCAAATCCGGGACCCGTGGGGGAACACTGAAGCTTTCTTT. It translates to CASSDQIRDPWGNTEAFF.

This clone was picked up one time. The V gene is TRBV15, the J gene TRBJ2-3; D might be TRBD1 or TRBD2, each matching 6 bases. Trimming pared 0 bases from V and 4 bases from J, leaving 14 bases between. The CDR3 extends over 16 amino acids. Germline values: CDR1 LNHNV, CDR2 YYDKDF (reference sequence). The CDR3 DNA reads TGTGCCACCAGCAGAGAGGTTTCGGGGGCATCAGATACGCAGTATTTT. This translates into CATSREVSGASDTQYF.

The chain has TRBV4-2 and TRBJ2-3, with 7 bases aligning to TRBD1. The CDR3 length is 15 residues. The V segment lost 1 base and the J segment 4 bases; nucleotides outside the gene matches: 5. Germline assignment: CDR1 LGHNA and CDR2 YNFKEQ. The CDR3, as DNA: TGTGCCAGCAGCCAAGTCTCCCAGGGGGCAGATACGCAGTATTTT. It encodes CASSQVSQGADTQYF.

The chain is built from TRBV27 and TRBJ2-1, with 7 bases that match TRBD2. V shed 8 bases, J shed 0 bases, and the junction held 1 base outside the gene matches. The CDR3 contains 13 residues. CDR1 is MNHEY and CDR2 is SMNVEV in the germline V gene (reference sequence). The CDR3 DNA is TGTGCCAGCGGCGGGAGCTCCTACAATGAGCAGTTCTTC. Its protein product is CASGGSSYNEQFF.

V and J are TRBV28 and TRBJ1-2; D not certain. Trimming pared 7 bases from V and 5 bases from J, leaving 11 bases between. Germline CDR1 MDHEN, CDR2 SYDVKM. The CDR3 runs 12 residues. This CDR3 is CASTNSEYGYTF. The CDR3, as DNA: TGTGCCAGCACTAACTCAGAGTATGGCTACACCTTC.

CDR3: CASSLEGFGEQFF. CDR3 in DNA: TGTGCCAGCAGCTTAGAGGGGTTCGGAGAGCAGTTCTTC. The gene calls are TRBV7-2 and TRBJ2-1; weak D call: TRBD1 (5 bases). The CDR3 extends over 13 amino acids. From germline, CDR1 is SGHTA and CDR2 FQGNSA. V lost 1 base and J 10 bases, leaving 11 bases between the germline ends.

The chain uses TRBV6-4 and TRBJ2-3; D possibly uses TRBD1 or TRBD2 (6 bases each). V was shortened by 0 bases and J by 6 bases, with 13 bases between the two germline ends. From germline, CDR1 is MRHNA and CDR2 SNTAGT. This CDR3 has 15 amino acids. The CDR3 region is CASSDSPGAVDTQYF. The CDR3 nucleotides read TGTGCCAGCAGTGACTCTCCGGGGGCGGTGGATACGCAGTATTTT.

CDR3 sequence: CASSYDPFNEQFF. DNA of the CDR3: TGTGCCAGCAGTTACGACCCTTTCAATGAGCAGTTCTTC. The gene calls are TRBV6-2 or TRBV6-3 and TRBJ2-1; D gene uncertain. The CDR3 extends over 13 amino acids. The germline V and J ends were trimmed by 2 bases and 6 bases, with 8 bases remaining between them. The germline V gene encodes CDR1 MNHEY and CDR2 SVGEGT.

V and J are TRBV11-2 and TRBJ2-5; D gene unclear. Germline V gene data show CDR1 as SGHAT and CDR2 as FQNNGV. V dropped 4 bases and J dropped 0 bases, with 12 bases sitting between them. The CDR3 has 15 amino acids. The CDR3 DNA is TGTGCCAGCAGCTGGGCCAGTTCTTACCAAGAGACCCAGTACTTC. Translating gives CASSWASSYQETQYF.

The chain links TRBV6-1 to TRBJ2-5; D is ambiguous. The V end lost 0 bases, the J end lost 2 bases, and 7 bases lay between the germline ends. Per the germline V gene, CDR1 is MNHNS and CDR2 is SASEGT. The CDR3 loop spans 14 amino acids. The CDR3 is CASSEAGSQETQYF. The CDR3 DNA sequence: TGTGCCAGCAGTGAAGCTGGCTCACAAGAGACCCAGTACTTC.

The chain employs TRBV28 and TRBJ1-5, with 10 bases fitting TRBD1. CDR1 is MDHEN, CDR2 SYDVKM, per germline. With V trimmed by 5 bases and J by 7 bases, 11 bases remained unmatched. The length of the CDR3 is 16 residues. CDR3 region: CASSAPGQGIGQPQHF. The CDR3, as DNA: TGTGCCAGCAGTGCACCGGGACAGGGGATTGGGCAGCCCCAGCATTTT.

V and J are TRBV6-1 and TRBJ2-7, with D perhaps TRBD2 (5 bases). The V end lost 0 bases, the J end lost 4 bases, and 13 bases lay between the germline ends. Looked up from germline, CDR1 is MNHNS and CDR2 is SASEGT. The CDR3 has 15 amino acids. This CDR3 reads CASSEAQDFLYEQYF. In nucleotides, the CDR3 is TGTGCCAGCAGTGAAGCGCAGGACTTCCTATACGAGCAGTACTTC.

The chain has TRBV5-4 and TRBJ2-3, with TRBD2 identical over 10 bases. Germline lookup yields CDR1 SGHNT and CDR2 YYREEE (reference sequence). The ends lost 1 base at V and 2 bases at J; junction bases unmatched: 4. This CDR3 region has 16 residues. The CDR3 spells CASSLPSGRPTDTQYF. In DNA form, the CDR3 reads TGTGCCAGCAGCTTGCCTAGCGGGAGACCCACAGATACGCAGTATTTT.

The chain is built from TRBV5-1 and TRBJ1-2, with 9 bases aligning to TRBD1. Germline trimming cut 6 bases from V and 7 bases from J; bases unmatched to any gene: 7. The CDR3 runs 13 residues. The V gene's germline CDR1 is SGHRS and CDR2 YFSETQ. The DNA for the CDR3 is TGCGCCAGCAACATGGACAGGGGTGGTGGCTACACCTTC. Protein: CASNMDRGGGYTF.

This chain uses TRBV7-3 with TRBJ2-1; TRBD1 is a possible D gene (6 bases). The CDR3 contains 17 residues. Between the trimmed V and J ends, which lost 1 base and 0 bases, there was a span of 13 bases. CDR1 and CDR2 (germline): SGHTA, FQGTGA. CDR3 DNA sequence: TGTGCCAGCAGCTTAAAAGGGACAAGGAGCTCCTACAATGAGCAGTTCTTC. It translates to CASSLKGTRSSYNEQFF.

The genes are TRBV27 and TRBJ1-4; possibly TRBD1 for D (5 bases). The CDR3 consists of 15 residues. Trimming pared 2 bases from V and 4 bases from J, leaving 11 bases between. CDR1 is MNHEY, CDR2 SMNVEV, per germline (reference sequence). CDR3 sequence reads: CASSLVAGNNEKLFF. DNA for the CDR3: TGTGCCAGCAGTTTAGTTGCAGGGAATAATGAAAAACTGTTTTTT.